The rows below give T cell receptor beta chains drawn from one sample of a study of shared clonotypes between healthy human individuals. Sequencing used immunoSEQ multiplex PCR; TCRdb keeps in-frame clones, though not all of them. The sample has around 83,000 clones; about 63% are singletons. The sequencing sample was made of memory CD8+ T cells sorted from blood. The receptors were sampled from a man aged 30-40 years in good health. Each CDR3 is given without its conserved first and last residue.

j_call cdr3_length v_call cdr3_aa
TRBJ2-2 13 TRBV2 ASSEVLRVGGELF
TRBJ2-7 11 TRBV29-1 SVELAGEGEQY
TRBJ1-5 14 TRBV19 ASSPGTGGYYQPQH
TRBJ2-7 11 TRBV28 ATSMMATYEQY
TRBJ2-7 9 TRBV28 ASSKNYEQY
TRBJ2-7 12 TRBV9 ASSPRDRRYEQY
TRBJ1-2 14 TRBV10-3 AISESGSHRNYGYT
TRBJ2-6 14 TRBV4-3 ASSQVTGSGANVLT
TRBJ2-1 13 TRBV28 ASGPYEGVNNEQF
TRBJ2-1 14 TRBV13 ASSFWGGSSYNEQF
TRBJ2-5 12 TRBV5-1 ASSLGLAGETQY
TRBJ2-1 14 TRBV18 ASSPHLQGRIYEQF
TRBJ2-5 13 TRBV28 ASTGWEKGQETQY
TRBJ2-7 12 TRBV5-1 ASSSGTDSYEQY
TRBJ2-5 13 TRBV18 ASSPSLAGEETQY
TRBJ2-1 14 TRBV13 ASSLKDHISYNEQF
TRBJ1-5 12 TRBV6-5 ASSLSGTHQPQH
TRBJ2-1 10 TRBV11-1 ASSLGLNEQF
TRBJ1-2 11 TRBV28 ASSRFSGYGYT
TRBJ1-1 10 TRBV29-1 SVTFMNTEAF
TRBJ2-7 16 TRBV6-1 ASSEFPPGRERPNEQY
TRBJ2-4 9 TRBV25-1 ASSDFGFAY
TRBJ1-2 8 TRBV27 APGEDGYT
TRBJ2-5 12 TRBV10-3 AISLSGGQETQY
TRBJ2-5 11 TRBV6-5 ASSYGGGETQY
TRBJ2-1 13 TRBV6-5 ASSPGTSGRNEQF
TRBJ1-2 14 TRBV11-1 ASSLDTGVWDYGYT
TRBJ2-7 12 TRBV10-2 ASSELAGEYEQY
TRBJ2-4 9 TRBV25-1 ASSANGRGY
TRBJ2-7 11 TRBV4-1 ASSQPGGYEQY
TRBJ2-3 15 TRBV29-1 SVELEAGATWVDTQY
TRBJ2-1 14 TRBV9 ASSGLLAGVGNEQF
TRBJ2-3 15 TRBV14 ASSQDFWGTSTDTQY
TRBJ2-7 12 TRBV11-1 ASSRPGQPYEQY
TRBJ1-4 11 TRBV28 ASSLLADEKLF
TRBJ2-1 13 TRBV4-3 ASSQGSGSSNEQF
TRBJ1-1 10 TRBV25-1 ASSSRNTEAF
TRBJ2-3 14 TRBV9 ASSPGTGGYSDTQY
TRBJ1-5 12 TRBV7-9 ASSSQGASQPQH
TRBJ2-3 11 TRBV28 ASSFSYTDTQY
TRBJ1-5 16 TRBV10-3 AISEATGLGPGNQPQH
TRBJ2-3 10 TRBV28 ASTGSADTQY
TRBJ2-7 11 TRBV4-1 ASSPLGSYEQY
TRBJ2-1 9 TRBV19 ASSALYEQF
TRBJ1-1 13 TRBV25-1 ASSEPFAGGTEAF
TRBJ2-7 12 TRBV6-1 ASSAPSGAYEQY
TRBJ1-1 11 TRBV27 ASSFSGYTEAF
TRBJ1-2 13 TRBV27 ASSLRGKLPYGYT
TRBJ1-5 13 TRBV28 ASIPGNINNQPQH
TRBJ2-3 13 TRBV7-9 ASSPSTGEADTQY
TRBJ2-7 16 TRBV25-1 ASSANDRVVTAFYEQY
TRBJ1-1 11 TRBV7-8 ASSLAVGVEAF
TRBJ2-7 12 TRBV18 ASSAKQGSYEQY
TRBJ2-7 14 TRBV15 ATSRDFETNANEQY
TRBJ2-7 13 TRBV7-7 ASSLMKGASYEQY
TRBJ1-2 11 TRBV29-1 SVQGLGNYGYT
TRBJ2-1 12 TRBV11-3 ASSFVRAYNEQF
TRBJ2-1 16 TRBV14 ASSQERGGLAGVVEQF
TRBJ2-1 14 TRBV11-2 ASSQRRSVSYNEQF
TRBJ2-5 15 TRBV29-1 SVEDVTMGTDQETQY